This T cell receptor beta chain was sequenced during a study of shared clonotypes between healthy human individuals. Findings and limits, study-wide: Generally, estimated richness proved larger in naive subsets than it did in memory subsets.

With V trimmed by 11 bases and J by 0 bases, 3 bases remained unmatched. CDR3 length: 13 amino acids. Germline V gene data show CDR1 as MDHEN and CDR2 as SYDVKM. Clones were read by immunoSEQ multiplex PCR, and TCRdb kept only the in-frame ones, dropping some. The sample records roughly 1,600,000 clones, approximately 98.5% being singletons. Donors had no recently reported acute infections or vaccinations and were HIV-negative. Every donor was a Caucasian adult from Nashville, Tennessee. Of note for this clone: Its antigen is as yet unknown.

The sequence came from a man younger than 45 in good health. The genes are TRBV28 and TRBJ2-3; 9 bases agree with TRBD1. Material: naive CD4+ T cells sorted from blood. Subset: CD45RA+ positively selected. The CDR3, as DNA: TGTGCCGGTACAGGGGGCAGCACAGATACGCAGTATTTT. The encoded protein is CAGTGGSTDTQYF.